Each of the 23 T cell receptor beta chains below was sequenced from the same sample in a study of blood T cells in healthy people across ages. The authors ran a second PCR of about 7 to 11 cycles using a sample-barcoded 5' primer and a J-beta primer mix. TCRdb reprocessed the 5' RACE reads via MiXCR and lists one record per CDR3 protein. The data show more than 900,000 distinct CDR3 sequences, with 25% to 30% seen just once and 10% held by the top ten. Another study also made use of these data, one on T cells of mothers and their children.

The sequencing sample was made of blood. Source of these receptors: a woman in her 40s in good health.

The chain is built from TRBV20-1 and TRBJ1-3, with D perhaps matching TRBD1 (5 bases). Germline CDR1 DFQATT, CDR2 SNEGSKA (reference sequence). This CDR3 contains 15 residues. V shed 2 bases and J shed 1 base, with 12 bases lying between them. CDR3 amino acids: CSARMGESSGNTIYF. The CDR3 DNA reads as TGCAGTGCTAGAATGGGGGAGAGTTCTGGAAACACCATATATTTT.

The V and J genes are TRBV20-1 and TRBJ2-1, with D maybe TRBD2 (7 bases). V lost 2 bases, J lost 0 bases, and 14 bases lay in between. The germline CDR1 and CDR2 sequences are DFQATT and SNEGSKA (reference sequence). The CDR3 contains 16 residues. The CDR3 is CSARFLGGLSYNEQFF. In nucleotides, the CDR3 is TGCAGTGCTAGATTCTTGGGGGGGCTCTCCTACAATGAGCAGTTCTTC.

This sequence joins TRBV18 and TRBJ1-1; D may be TRBD1 (5 bases). V lost 2 bases, J lost 7 bases, and 11 bases lay in between. The germline gives CDR1 KGHSH, CDR2 LQKENI. This CDR3 is built from 13 residues. The CDR3: CASSPSRQNEAFF. As DNA, the CDR3 is TGTGCCAGCTCACCATCCCGACAGAATGAAGCTTTCTTT.

The chain has TRBV28 and TRBJ1-4; perhaps TRBD1 as D (6 bases). From germline, CDR1 is MDHEN and CDR2 SYDVKM. The V end lost 2 bases, the J end lost 3 bases, and 13 bases lay between the germline ends. The CDR3 loop spans 16 amino acids. CDR3 loop: CASSLGLGAANEKLFF. The CDR3 bases are TGTGCCAGCAGTTTAGGATTGGGGGCGGCTAATGAAAAACTGTTTTTT.

V gene TRBV29-1 combines with J gene TRBJ2-7; perhaps D is TRBD1 or TRBD2 (6 bases each). The CDR3 spans 14 residues. From germline, CDR1 is SQVTM and CDR2 ANQGSEA. DNA of the CDR3: TGCAGTTTATACGGGGGCGCGACCTCCTACGAGCAGTACTTC. Its protein product is CSLYGGATSYEQYF.

Notes on this clonotype: A clone one base away is much larger, so this may be a read error. V and J are TRBV6-4 and TRBJ2-1; D is ambiguous. The CDR3 contains 13 residues. The germline V gene encodes CDR1 MRHNA and CDR2 SNTAGT. Trimming pared 6 bases from V and 5 bases from J, leaving 11 bases between. CDR3 nucleotide sequence: TGTGCCAGCAGGGTAACCACAGACAATGAGCAGTTCTTC. The encoded protein is CASRVTTDNEQFF.

A note on this clonotype: Compared with germline, one end of the junction differs, possibly owing to a read error. The CDR3 DNA follows: TGCGCCAGCGGCTTGTACCGCAGCAATGAGCAGTTCTTC. It codes for CASGLYRSNEQFF. This rearrangement joins TRBV5-1 to TRBJ2-1; D remains unclear. CDR3 length: 13 residues. Germline V gene data show CDR1 as SGHRS and CDR2 as YFSETQ.

At least ten counts were recorded for this clonotype. The V gene is TRBV5-1, the J gene TRBJ2-7, with D unresolved. V lost 4 bases to trimming and J lost 0 bases, with 8 bases between them. This CDR3 is 13 amino acids long. CDR1 and CDR2 from the germline V gene are SGHRS and YFSETQ. CDR3 bases: TGCGCCAGCAGCCGCGACCCCTCCTACGAGCAGTACTTC. Amino acid sequence: CASSRDPSYEQYF.

This clonotype has ten or more counts. The chain recombines TRBV20-1 with TRBJ2-4; TRBD1 agrees at 12 bases. CDR1 and CDR2 (germline): DFQATT, SNEGSKA (reference sequence). V shed 3 bases, J shed 5 bases, and the junction held 5 bases outside the gene matches. This CDR3 has 15 amino acids. Written as DNA, the CDR3 is TGCAGTGCTAGTCGGGACAGGGGGCGGCAAAACATTCAGTACTTC. It codes for CSASRDRGRQNIQYF.

This clonotype was recorded at least ten times. The chain combines TRBV7-2 with TRBJ2-1, with 9 bases identical to TRBD2. In germline, CDR1 is SGHTA, CDR2 FQGNSA. V gave up 1 base and J gave up 6 bases; unmatched junction bases: 7. This CDR3 spans 16 amino acids. The DNA of the CDR3 is TGTGCCAGCAGCTTAGATGGCGGGGGGGGAAGCAATGAGCAGTTCTTC. This codes for CASSLDGGGGSNEQFF.

This clonotype was seen at least ten times. The rearrangement joins TRBV29-1 to TRBJ1-2; 9 bases fit TRBD1. In germline, CDR1 is SQVTM, CDR2 ANQGSEA. The trim removed 4 bases at V and 4 bases at J, leaving 10 bases unmatched. The length of the CDR3 is 15 residues. The CDR3 spells CSVGVYRGHSYGYTF. In DNA form, the CDR3 reads TGCAGCGTTGGAGTATACAGGGGGCATTCCTATGGCTACACCTTC.

There are many counts of this clonotype. This chain connects TRBV27 to TRBJ2-7, with 8 bases lining up with TRBD2. J lost 3 bases, V lost 7 bases, and 11 bases had no gene match. CDR1 and CDR2 from the germline V gene are MNHEY and SMNVEV (reference sequence). The CDR3 is made up of 15 amino acids. The CDR3 reads CASKEKRGSFYEQYF. Here the CDR3 DNA reads TGTGCCAGCAAAGAAAAGCGGGGGAGCTTCTACGAGCAGTACTTC.

The J gene is TRBJ1-1, the V gene TRBV6-5, with TRBD1 matching over 7 bases. CDR3 length: 14 amino acids. The J segment lost 10 bases and the V segment lost 6 bases, leaving 14 bases of the junction unmatched. Germline assignment: CDR1 MNHEY and CDR2 SVGAGI. CDR3 amino acids: CASREGQRVAGAFF. The CDR3 DNA reads as TGTGCCAGCAGGGAGGGACAGAGGGTCGCTGGAGCTTTCTTT.

This clonotype was found many times. This chain joins TRBV29-1 and TRBJ2-2; TRBD2 aligns across 7 bases. CDR3 length equals 14 residues. V trimming: 8 bases; J trimming: 2 bases; junction bases outside the gene matches: 8. CDR1 is SQVTM and CDR2 is ANQGSEA in the germline V gene. CDR3 amino acids: CSTRDYTNTGELFF. The CDR3 DNA reads as TGCAGCACCCGGGACTATACTAACACCGGGGAGCTGTTTTTT.

This clonotype came up a few times. This sequence joins TRBV28 and TRBJ1-1, with D hard to call. This CDR3 spans 13 amino acids. The V end lost 7 bases, the J end lost 1 base, and 10 bases lay between the germline ends. CDR1 is MDHEN, CDR2 SYDVKM, per germline. CDR3 region: CASTAPGNTEAFF. The CDR3 coding sequence is TGTGCCAGCACCGCCCCGGGGAACACTGAAGCTTTCTTT.

This clonotype was detected many times. The rearrangement links TRBV7-2 to TRBJ2-7; perhaps TRBD1 as D (5 bases). The germline V gene has CDR1 SGHTA and CDR2 FQGNSA. V gave up 1 base and J gave up 0 bases, with 13 bases separating them. This CDR3 has 16 residues. The CDR3 loop is CASSLDSRQSSYEQYF. In nucleotides, the CDR3 is TGTGCCAGCAGCTTAGACTCGAGACAGAGCTCCTACGAGCAGTACTTC.

Of note for this clonotype: One end of the junction fails to match germline, which may point to a read error. This chain uses TRBV13 with TRBJ2-3, with 12 bases matching TRBD2. Germline V CDR1 and CDR2: PRHDT, FYEKMQ (reference sequence). The CDR3 is made up of 17 amino acids. In nucleotides, the CDR3 is TGTGCCCGCAGCTTGGCTAGCGGGGGGGCGAACGTTTATACGCAGTATTTT. It is translated as CARSLASGGANVYTQYF.

This clonotype was detected once. A single base separates this from a much larger clone, so it may be a read error. This sequence joins TRBV4-1 and TRBJ2-1; no clear D. V lost 1 base to trimming and J lost 10 bases, with 17 bases between them. The CDR3 is 15 amino acids. CDR1 is MGHRA, CDR2 YSYEKL, per germline. The chain's CDR3 is CASSQAFGSSYEQFF. CDR3 nucleotide sequence: TGCGCCAGCAGCCAAGCGTTTGGAAGCTCCTACGAGCAGTTCTTC.

The sample holds many counts of this clonotype. The rearrangement links TRBV9 to TRBJ2-1; 9 nucleotides line up with TRBD2. Germline CDR1 reads SGDLS; CDR2 reads YYNGEE. Unmatched junction bases numbered 6, after V lost 5 bases and J lost 9 bases. CDR3 length equals 13 residues. This chain's CDR3 is CASSVIAGVEQFF. The CDR3 region has the DNA TGTGCCAGCAGTGTAATAGCGGGGGTTGAGCAGTTCTTC.

There are a few counts of this clonotype. The V gene is TRBV24-1, the J gene TRBJ2-3; TRBD2 might be the D (5 bases). The V and J ends lost 5 bases and 4 bases respectively, with 6 bases between them. This CDR3 spans 12 amino acids. CDR1 and CDR2 (germline): KGHDR, SFDVKD. CDR3 in amino acids: CATSAEADTQYF. CDR3 DNA sequence: TGTGCCACCAGTGCGGAGGCAGATACGCAGTATTTT.

This clonotype came up many times. The V gene is TRBV9, the J gene TRBJ1-2; weak D call: TRBD1 (6 bases). Germline CDR1 reads SGDLS; CDR2 reads YYNGEE. V lost 0 bases and J lost 6, with 27 bases in between. CDR3 length: 19 amino acids. For the CDR3, the DNA is TGTGCCAGCAGCGTAGCTACAGGGCAGGGGCGACAGGCGCGGGATGGCTACACCTTC. Residues: CASSVATGQGRQARDGYTF. The entire variable domain, with the rest obtained from reference TRBV9 and TRBJ1-2, is as follows: DSGVTQTPKHLITATGQRVTLRCSPRSGDLSVYWYQQSLDQGLQFLIQYYNGEERAKGNILERFSAQQFPDLHSELNLSSLELGDSALYFCASSVATGQGRQARDGYTFGSGTRLTVV.

This rearrangement joins TRBV7-2 to TRBJ2-7; perhaps TRBD2 as D (5 bases). TRBJ2-5 explains the end of the DNA better; the J call may be wrong. The CDR3 is 12 residues long. Germline V lookup: CDR1 SGHTA, CDR2 FQGNSA. The CDR3 here is CASSSWRETQYF. The CDR3 DNA follows: TGTGCCAGCAGCTCCTGGAGGGAGACCCAGTACTTC.

This clonotype has just a few counts. J is TRBJ1-1 and V is TRBV4-1; D unresolved. V gave up 0 bases and J gave up 8 bases, with 10 bases separating them. This CDR3 comprises 13 residues. The germline V gene has CDR1 MGHRA and CDR2 YSYEKL. CDR3 sequence (DNA): TGCGCCAGCAGCCAAGATCTAACAGCCGAAGCTTTCTTT. Protein product: CASSQDLTAEAFF.